These 30 T cell receptor beta chains came from one sample sequenced in a study of STAT5B mutations in CD4+ large granular lymphocyte leukemia. The protocol was immunoSEQ multiplex PCR, while the TCRdb copy is restricted to in-frame clones and leaves out a portion. The data show tens of thousands of clones, about four fifths seen once. The sequencing input was CD4+ T cells from blood buffy coats. These receptors were obtained from a human donor in good health.

V usage is TRBV30 and J usage is TRBJ2-1; TRBD2 matches 10 bases. J lost 9 bases, V lost 4 bases, and 9 bases had no gene match. Looked up from germline, CDR1 is GTSNPN and CDR2 is SVGIG (reference sequence). The CDR3 runs to 14 residues. CDR3 bases: TGTGCCTGGAACCCCCTAGCGGGAGCGTTTGAGCAGTTCTTC. It translates to CAWNPLAGAFEQFF.

The rearrangement links TRBV7-9 to TRBJ2-5, with 7 positions matching TRBD1. Germline V gene sequence: CDR1 SEHNR, CDR2 FQNEAQ (reference sequence). There are 14 residues in the CDR3. The V gene end was trimmed by 4 bases and the J gene end by 4 bases; junction bases not matched to a gene: 6. CDR3 in amino acids: CASSYTGVAETQYF. CDR3 DNA: TGTGCCAGCAGCTATACAGGGGTTGCAGAGACCCAGTACTTC.

The gene calls are TRBV7-2 and TRBJ1-2; D is ambiguous. This CDR3 comprises 12 residues. From germline, CDR1 is SGHTA and CDR2 FQGNSA. Trimming took off 8 bases at V and 0 bases at J, with 7 bases between the two ends. For the CDR3, the DNA is TGTGCCAGCCGGGGAGCTAACTATGGCTACACCTTC. It is translated as CASRGANYGYTF.

This chain's CDR3 is CASGSNLRVSDEKLFF. Written as DNA, the CDR3 is TGTGCTAGTGGTTCAAACCTCAGGGTATCGGATGAAAAACTGTTTTTT. The J gene is TRBJ1-4, the V gene TRBV12-5, with D maybe TRBD1 (5 bases). V was clipped by 4 bases and J by 6 bases, with 18 bases between them. The CDR3 runs to 16 residues. Germline CDR1 reads LGHNT; CDR2 reads FRNRAP.

This chain uses TRBV15 with TRBJ2-2; D call uncertain. Germline lookup yields CDR1 LNHNV and CDR2 YYDKDF (reference sequence). This CDR3 has 13 amino acids. Trimming removed 0 bases at V and 13 bases at J, with 12 bases between. The CDR3: CATSRDLPRVLFF. CDR3 nucleotide sequence: TGTGCCACCAGCAGAGATCTTCCCCGGGTGCTGTTTTTT.

The chain joins TRBV7-2 to TRBJ2-7, with D possibly being TRBD1 (6 bases). This CDR3 spans 12 amino acids. Per germline, CDR1 SGHTA and CDR2 FQGNSA. Trimming stripped 1 base from V and 13 bases from J, with 14 bases between. The CDR3: CASSLERTVRYF. The DNA for the CDR3 is TGTGCCAGCAGCTTAGAACGGACAGTTCGATACTTC.

This chain links TRBV6-6 with TRBJ2-1; TRBD1 is a possible D gene (5 bases). Germline CDR1 MNHNY, CDR2 SVGAGI (reference sequence). This CDR3 has 14 amino acids. V lost 2 bases to trimming and J lost 9 bases, with 14 bases between them. In nucleotides, the CDR3 is TGTGCCAGCAGTTACGGGCAGGGTCAGGGTGAGCAGTTCTTC. Protein: CASSYGQGQGEQFF.

The CDR3 loop reads CASRVGSSGANVLTF. In nucleotides, the CDR3 is TGTGCCAGCAGGGTGGGAAGCTCTGGGGCCAACGTCCTGACTTTC. The chain has TRBV28 and TRBJ2-6, with D hard to call. Trimming removed 6 bases from V and 0 bases from J, with 9 bases in between. The CDR3 runs to 15 residues. Germline V CDR1 and CDR2: MDHEN, SYDVKM.

J is TRBJ1-2 and V is TRBV19; 9 nucleotides align to TRBD1. The germline CDR1 and CDR2 sequences are LNHDA and SQIVND (reference sequence). The CDR3 has 14 residues. V shed 6 bases, J shed 8 bases, and the junction held 10 bases outside the gene matches. DNA for the CDR3: TGTGCCAGTAGCCTGGACAGGGGCTGGGAAGGCTACACCTTC. It codes for CASSLDRGWEGYTF.

J is TRBJ2-3 and V is TRBV20-1, with 8 bases matching TRBD1. V dropped 6 bases and J dropped 6; count of bases not matched to a gene: 2. Germline V gene sequence: CDR1 DFQATT, CDR2 SNEGSKA (reference sequence). There are 11 residues in the CDR3. CDR3 region: CSARTGDTQYF. The CDR3 DNA is TGCAGTGCCAGGACAGGGGATACGCAGTATTTT.

The V and J genes are TRBV28 and TRBJ1-2; TRBD1 matches 7 bases. J gave up 2 bases and V 5 bases, and 8 bases lay outside the gene matches. Germline V gives CDR1 MDHEN, CDR2 SYDVKM. CDR3 length: 15 amino acids. CDR3 loop: CASSVPTGPNYGYTF. CDR3 nucleotide sequence: TGTGCCAGCAGTGTGCCGACAGGGCCGAACTATGGCTACACCTTC.

The V gene is TRBV4-1, the J gene TRBJ2-3; 11 nucleotides agree with TRBD2. The CDR3 runs 16 residues. Germline CDR1 reads MGHRA; CDR2 reads YSYEKL. V shed 4 bases and J 2 bases; nucleotides not matched to a gene: 5. This chain's CDR3 is CASSRWGLADTDTQYF. Here the CDR3 DNA reads TGCGCCAGCAGCCGCTGGGGACTAGCGGACACAGATACGCAGTATTTT.

This rearrangement joins TRBV5-6 to TRBJ1-6, with 7 bases that match TRBD1. Germline V gene lookup returns CDR1 SGHDT and CDR2 YYEEEE. With 0 bases clipped from V and 11 bases from J, the junction kept 8 bases outside the gene matches. The CDR3 consists of 15 residues. CDR3 DNA: TGTGCCAGCAGCTTGGTGGGGACAGCCCCTACACCCCTCCACTTT. Translating it yields CASSLVGTAPTPLHF.

CDR3 residues: CASRTWGGAYEQYF. The CDR3 nucleotides read TGTGCCAGCAGAACTTGGGGGGGGGCTTACGAGCAGTACTTC. The chain couples TRBV6-1 to TRBJ2-7; possibly TRBD2 for D (7 bases). This CDR3 has 14 residues. The V gene lost 6 bases and the J gene lost 4 bases, with 16 bases spanning the gap. Germline V CDR1 and CDR2: MNHNS, SASEGT.

The chain links TRBV19 to TRBJ2-5; possibly TRBD2 for D (5 bases). Between the trimmed V and J ends, which lost 3 bases and 4 bases, there was a span of 12 bases. The CDR3 runs 14 residues. In germline, CDR1 is LNHDA, CDR2 SQIVND (reference sequence). The CDR3 coding sequence is TGTGCCAGTAGTATCGGACCCCGGGGAGAGACCCAGTACTTC. As protein: CASSIGPRGETQYF. Full variable domain (remainder filled in from reference TRBV19 and TRBJ2-5): DGGITQSPKYLFRKEGQNVTLSCEQNLNHDAMYWYRQDPGQGLRLIYYSQIVNDFQKGDIAEGYSVSREKKESFPLTVTSAQKNPTAFYLCASSIGPRGETQYFGPGTRLLVL.

This rearrangement joins TRBV6-5 to TRBJ1-3; D is unresolved. V was pared by 6 bases and J by 3 bases, with 9 bases between. CDR3 length: 13 residues. Germline V lookup: CDR1 MNHEY, CDR2 SVGAGI. CDR3 loop: CASSRAFGNTIYF. The CDR3 region has the DNA TGTGCCAGCAGCCGAGCGTTTGGAAACACCATATATTTT.

The V call is TRBV6-4, the J call TRBJ2-1; D gene uncertain. This CDR3 contains 16 residues. Trimming pared 0 bases from V and 2 bases from J, leaving 11 bases between. Germline CDR1 reads MRHNA; CDR2 reads SNTAGT. The CDR3 nucleotides read TGTGCCAGCAGTGACTCCTTTAAACTCCCCTACAATGAGCAGTTCTTC. The encoded protein is CASSDSFKLPYNEQFF.

The rearrangement uses TRBV6-5 and TRBJ1-1; D is ambiguous. The germline V gene has CDR1 MNHEY and CDR2 SVGAGI. Trimming cost V 2 bases and J 1 base, with 5 bases left between them. This CDR3 contains 13 residues. The CDR3 DNA is TGTGCCAGCAGTTACGGCCAGAACACTGAAGCTTTCTTT. It encodes CASSYGQNTEAFF.

V usage is TRBV11-2 and J usage is TRBJ2-7, with 7 bases identical to TRBD1. The CDR3 runs to 17 residues. The trim removed 5 bases at V and 3 bases at J, leaving 16 bases unmatched. CDR1 SGHAT and CDR2 FQNNGV come from the germline V gene. CDR3 region: CASSPPPSGQFYYEQYF. CDR3 sequence (DNA): TGTGCCAGCAGCCCACCACCGTCGGGACAGTTCTACTACGAGCAGTACTTC.

The chain combines TRBV27 with TRBJ1-4, with 7 nucleotides matching TRBD1. Trimming took 7 bases from V and 8 from J; bases not matched to a gene: 10. CDR1 MNHEY and CDR2 SMNVEV come from the germline V gene (reference sequence). The CDR3 totals 14 residues. CDR3 nucleotides: TGTGCCAGCAATCCAAAGGGGGCTGGGGAAAAACTGTTTTTT. As protein: CASNPKGAGEKLFF. The full variable domain, with the rest looked up from reference TRBV27 and TRBJ1-4, is EAQVTQNPRYLITVTGKKLTVTCSQNMNHEYMSWYRQDPGLGLRQIYYSMNVEVTDKGDVPEGYKVSRKEKRNFPLILESPSPNQTSLYFCASNPKGAGEKLFFGSGTQLSVL.

This chain links TRBV27 with TRBJ2-2, with 7 nucleotides matching TRBD1. CDR1 and CDR2 from the germline V gene are MNHEY and SMNVEV (reference sequence). CDR3 length equals 18 residues. The trim removed 5 bases at V and 5 bases at J, leaving 17 bases unmatched. CDR3 nucleotide sequence: TGTGCCAGCAGTCCCTACTACTCGACAGGGCTTTCGACCGGGGAGCTGTTTTTT. This sequence encodes CASSPYYSTGLSTGELFF.

The rearrangement links TRBV5-1 to TRBJ2-5, with D hard to call. CDR1 and CDR2 (germline): SGHRS, YFSETQ. V lost 2 bases and J lost 5, with 10 bases in between. The CDR3 is 13 residues long. The DNA of the CDR3 is TGCGCCAGCAGCTTCCAGGTTCGGGAGACCCAGTACTTC. This gives the protein CASSFQVRETQYF.

The chain is built from TRBV18 and TRBJ2-7; 11 bases fit TRBD2. CDR3 length equals 15 residues. J gave up 5 bases and V 4 bases, and 7 bases lay outside the gene matches. CDR1 is KGHSH and CDR2 is LQKENI in the germline V gene. For the CDR3, the DNA is TGTGCCAGCTCACTCATAGCGGGGGGGCCGGACGAGCAGTACTTC. It translates to CASSLIAGGPDEQYF.

The chain joins TRBV28 to TRBJ2-5, with 9 bases matching TRBD1. This CDR3 region has 16 residues. Trimming took 6 bases from V and 0 from J; bases not matched to a gene: 8. Germline V gene lookup returns CDR1 MDHEN and CDR2 SYDVKM. CDR3 amino acids: CASRGSGTGHQETQYF. The DNA of the CDR3 is TGTGCCAGCAGGGGGTCCGGGACAGGGCACCAAGAGACCCAGTACTTC.

The DNA of the CDR3 is TGTGCCTGGGGGGTTACTAGCACAGATACGCAGTATTTT. Its protein is CAWGVTSTDTQYF. The rearrangement joins TRBV30 to TRBJ2-3; the D is unclear. The CDR3 contains 13 residues. In germline, CDR1 is GTSNPN, CDR2 SVGIG (reference sequence). The V end was cut by 5 bases, the J end by 0 bases, with 9 bases between.

The chain carries TRBV6-1 and TRBJ2-7, with 10 bases matching TRBD2. The CDR3 runs to 18 residues. The germline V gene encodes CDR1 MNHNS and CDR2 SASEGT. The ends lost 2 bases at V and 0 bases at J; junction bases unmatched: 10. CDR3 amino acids: CASSEKGLASISSYEQYF. CDR3 nucleotides: TGTGCCAGCAGTGAAAAGGGACTAGCGTCTATCTCCTCCTACGAGCAGTACTTC.

This rearrangement joins TRBV5-1 to TRBJ1-4; D not resolved. Germline V CDR1 and CDR2: SGHRS, YFSETQ. CDR3 length equals 13 residues. V lost 4 bases, J lost 5 bases, and 9 bases lay in between. The CDR3 is CASSIIRNEKLFF. The CDR3 DNA reads as TGCGCCAGCAGCATAATACGGAATGAAAAACTGTTTTTT.

This sequence joins TRBV10-2 and TRBJ2-7, with D tentatively TRBD1 or TRBD2 (7 bases each). There are 16 residues in the CDR3. V shed 6 bases and J shed 6 bases, with 24 bases lying between them. Germline V gives CDR1 WSHSY, CDR2 SAAADI. The CDR3 protein is CASSGGQGERIGEQYF. The DNA for the CDR3 is TGCGCCAGCAGCGGGGGGCAGGGGGAACGGATAGGCGAGCAGTACTTC.

This chain links TRBV19 with TRBJ2-1, with TRBD2 matching 12 bases. V shed 6 bases, J shed 5 bases, and the junction held 2 bases outside the gene matches. Per germline, CDR1 LNHDA and CDR2 SQIVND (reference sequence). This CDR3 is built from 14 residues. This chain's CDR3 is CASRGLAGNNEQFF. CDR3 in DNA: TGTGCCAGTAGAGGACTAGCGGGGAACAATGAGCAGTTCTTC.

The chain employs TRBV7-9 and TRBJ2-1, with TRBD2 matching 7 bases. CDR3 length equals 16 residues. After removal of 5 bases from V and 5 bases from J, the junction contained 12 bases not matched to a gene. Germline lookup yields CDR1 SEHNR and CDR2 FQNEAQ (reference sequence). CDR3 residues: CASSQGGRSIDNEQFF. The DNA of the CDR3 is TGTGCCAGCAGCCAGGGAGGGAGATCGATAGACAATGAGCAGTTCTTC.